This T cell receptor (beta chain) was documented in a study of cytomegalovirus exposure and HLA in healthy donors. Study outcomes and limitations: Most likely, a cluster of highly shared sequence variants arose as a sequencing artifact.

As to this clone: Its antigen is unknown.

It was with 60 Vbeta and 13 Jbeta primers that the PCR ran. Study processing details: A later analysis counted 80 million or so unique TCR beta chains, around 11 million shared. Profiling relied on immunoSEQ multiplex PCR, and the TCRdb table lists in-frame clones only, not all of them. D and trimming come from the DNA, and the V and J calls and clone size come from that table. This table holds 100,000 to 150,000 clones, about 79% found once. Germline assignment: CDR1 MNHNS and CDR2 SASEGT. The V gene lost 0 bases and the J gene lost 7 bases, with 8 bases spanning the gap. This CDR3 has 13 residues. The TCR was taken from a man in his fifties or sixties in good health and CMV-seronegative. The sample comprised PBMCs. The rearrangement links TRBV6-1 to TRBJ2-3; TRBD2 might be the D (6 bases). The CDR3 sequence: CASSEARGNTQYF. The CDR3 coding sequence is TGTGCCAGCAGTGAAGCGCGCGGGAATACGCAGTATTTT.